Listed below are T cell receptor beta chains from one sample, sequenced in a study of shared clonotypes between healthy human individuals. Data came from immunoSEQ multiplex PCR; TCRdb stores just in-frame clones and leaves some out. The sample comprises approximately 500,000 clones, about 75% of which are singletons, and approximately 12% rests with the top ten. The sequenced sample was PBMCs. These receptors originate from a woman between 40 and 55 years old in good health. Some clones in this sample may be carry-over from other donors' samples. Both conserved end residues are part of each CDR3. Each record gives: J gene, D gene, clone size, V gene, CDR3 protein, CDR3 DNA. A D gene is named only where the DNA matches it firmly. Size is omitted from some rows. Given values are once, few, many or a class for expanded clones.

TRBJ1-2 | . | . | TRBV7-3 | CASSPRGEANYGYTF | TGTGCCAGCAGCCCCCGGGGAGAAGCTAACTATGGCTACACCTTC
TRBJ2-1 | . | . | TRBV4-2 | CASSSGQRTYNEQFF | TGTGCCAGCAGCAGCGGACAGAGGACCTACAATGAGCAGTTCTTC
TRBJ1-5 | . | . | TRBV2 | CASRDSNQPQHF | TGTGCCAGCAGGGATAGCAATCAGCCCCAGCATTTT
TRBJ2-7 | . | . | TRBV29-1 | CSVGVRAGDEQYF | TGCAGCGTTGGTGTCCGGGCGGGCGACGAGCAGTACTTC
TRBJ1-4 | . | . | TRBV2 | CASSEGGTREKLFF | TGTGCCAGCAGTGAAGGAGGGACCAGGGAAAAACTGTTTTTT
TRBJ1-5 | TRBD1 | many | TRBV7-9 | CASSLQGDQPQHF | TGTGCCAGCAGCTTACAGGGGGATCAGCCCCAGCATTTT
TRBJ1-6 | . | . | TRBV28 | CASSPQDSSYNSPLHF | TGTGCCAGCAGTCCTCAGGACAGCTCCTATAATTCACCCCTCCACTTT
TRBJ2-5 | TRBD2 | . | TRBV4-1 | CASSQVSTFGLAGGLLQETQYF | TGCGCCAGCAGCCAAGTGTCTACCTTTGGGCTAGCGGGAGGACTCCTCCAAGAGACCCAGTACTTC
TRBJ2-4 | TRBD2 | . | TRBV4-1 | CASSHPLAGGLQNIQYF | TGCGCCAGCAGCCACCCACTAGCGGGAGGGCTCCAAAACATTCAGTACTTC
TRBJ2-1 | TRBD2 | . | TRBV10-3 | CAISELTSGSGIEQFF | TGTGCCATCAGTGAGCTTACTAGCGGGAGTGGTATTGAGCAGTTCTTC
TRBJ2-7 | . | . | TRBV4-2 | CASSQERISYEQYF | TGTGCCAGCAGCCAAGAGAGGATCTCCTACGAGCAGTACTTC
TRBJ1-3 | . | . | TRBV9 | CASSVVPLGLAGNTIYF | TGTGCCAGCAGCGTAGTACCCCTGGGGCTGGCGGGAAACACCATATATTTT
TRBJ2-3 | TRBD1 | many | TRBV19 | CASRTGTSTDTQYF | TGTGCCAGCAGGACAGGGACTAGCACAGATACGCAGTATTTT
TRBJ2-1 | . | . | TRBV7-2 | CASSLVPIQGNEQFF | TGTGCCAGCAGCTTAGTTCCCATACAGGGCAATGAGCAGTTCTTC
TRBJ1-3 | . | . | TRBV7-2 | CASSLRGAGPGNTIYF | TGTGCCAGCAGCTTAAGGGGGGCGGGGCCTGGAAACACCATATATTTT
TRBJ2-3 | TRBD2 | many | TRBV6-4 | CASSETAGESYTQYF | TGTGCCAGCAGTGAAACGGCGGGAGAATCGTATACGCAGTATTTT
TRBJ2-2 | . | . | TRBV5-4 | CASSFGGADTGELFF | TGTGCCAGCAGCTTTGGGGGCGCGGACACCGGGGAGCTGTTTTTT